The rows below give T cell receptor beta chains drawn from one sample of a study of T-cell memory formation after mild COVID-19. TCRdb ran MiXCR on the 5' RACE reads and lists one entry per CDR3 protein. The repertoire holds under 250,000 distinct CDR3 sequences, with 9.5% to 10% as singletons. The sequenced sample consisted of PBMCs or a T cell subset sorted from them (not recorded which). The receptors here all came from a man aged 18 to 30 who had mild COVID-19 (a few samples of this study predate the infection). Cell type and time point are not known. CDR3s leave out the opening cysteine and the closing phenylalanine or tryptophan. The D gene is left open where the match is weak.

TRBJ2-2 | . | TRBV4-3 | ASSGVVGSGELF
TRBJ2-7 | . | TRBV20-1 | SFSIGSYEQY
TRBJ2-3 | TRBD2 | TRBV7-3 | ASSSGIAASGHTQY
TRBJ1-3 | . | TRBV20-1 | SAREGTNRGNTIY
TRBJ2-3 | . | TRBV7-9 | ASSRSAGSTDTQY
TRBJ2-5 | . | TRBV27 | ASSLYPPGNEY
TRBJ2-7 | . | TRBV6-5 | ARSYSSGGSYEQY
TRBJ1-6 | . | TRBV30 | AWRTKPGTRTSPLH
TRBJ2-3 | . | TRBV25-1 | ASSEVRDTDTQY
TRBJ2-1 | . | TRBV24-1 | ATSGSWGQEAEQF
TRBJ2-7 | . | TRBV6-2/TRBV6-3 | ASRRGLYGYEQY
TRBJ1-4 | TRBD1 | TRBV7-2 | ASSNRGQGTKLF
TRBJ2-2 | . | TRBV5-1 | ASSLYGMVNTGELF
TRBJ2-3 | . | TRBV24-1 | ATSDQGDTQY
TRBJ1-1 | TRBD1 | TRBV3-1 | ASSRQGGGTEAF
TRBJ1-6 | TRBD1 | TRBV7-2 | ASSVTRQGESPLH
TRBJ2-2 | . | TRBV12-3/TRBV12-4 | ASRVPTGSELF
TRBJ2-5 | . | TRBV4-3 | ASSLAGAPQTQY
TRBJ2-5 | . | TRBV11-3 | ASSLTSTETQY
TRBJ1-1 | . | TRBV7-9 | ASIQSRGQDTEAF
TRBJ2-7 | . | TRBV7-8 | ASSLAFGDEQY
TRBJ2-1 | TRBD1 | TRBV29-1 | SADRGANEQF
TRBJ1-1 | . | TRBV11-3 | ASSLAPLREAF
TRBJ2-5 | . | TRBV20-1 | SARTAGETQY
TRBJ2-6 | . | TRBV6-2/TRBV6-3 | ASSPTGRLHSGANVLT